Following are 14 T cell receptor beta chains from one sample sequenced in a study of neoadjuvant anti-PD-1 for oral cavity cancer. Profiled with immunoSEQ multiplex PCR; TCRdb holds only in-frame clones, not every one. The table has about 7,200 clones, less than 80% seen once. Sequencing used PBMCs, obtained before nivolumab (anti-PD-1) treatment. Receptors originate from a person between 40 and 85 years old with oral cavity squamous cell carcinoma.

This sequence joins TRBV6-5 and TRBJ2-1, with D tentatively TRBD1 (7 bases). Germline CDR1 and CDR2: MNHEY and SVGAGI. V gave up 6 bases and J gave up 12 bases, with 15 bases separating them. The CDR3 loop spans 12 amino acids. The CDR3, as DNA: TGTGCCAGCAGCTCCGGTCAGGGGGGGCAGTTCTTC. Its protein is CASSSGQGGQFF.

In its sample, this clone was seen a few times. In DNA form, the CDR3 reads TGTGCCAGCAGTTGCCCTGGGGCGACAGTAATTGCCGGTAGCTACACCTTC. Its translation is CASSCPGATVIAGSYTF. V usage is TRBV6-9 and J usage is TRBJ1-2; possibly TRBD1 for D (5 bases). Germline values: CDR1 MNHGY, CDR2 SVAAGI. Between the trimmed V and J ends, which lost 4 bases and 9 bases, there was a span of 27 bases. The CDR3 loop spans 17 amino acids.

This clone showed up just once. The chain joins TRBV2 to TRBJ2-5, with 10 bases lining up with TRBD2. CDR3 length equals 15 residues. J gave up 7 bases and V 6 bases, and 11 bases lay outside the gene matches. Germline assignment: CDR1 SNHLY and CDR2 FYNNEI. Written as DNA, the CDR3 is TGTGCCAGCAGGCCTATAGCGGGGGGCGGAGGGACCCAGTACTTC. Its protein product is CASRPIAGGGGTQYF.

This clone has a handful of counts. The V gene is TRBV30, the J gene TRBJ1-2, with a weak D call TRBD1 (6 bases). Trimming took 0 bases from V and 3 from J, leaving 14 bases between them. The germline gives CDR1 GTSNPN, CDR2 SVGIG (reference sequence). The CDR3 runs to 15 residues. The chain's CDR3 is CAWSVQRGRDYGYTF. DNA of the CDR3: TGTGCCTGGAGTGTACAACGGGGGCGCGACTATGGCTACACCTTC.

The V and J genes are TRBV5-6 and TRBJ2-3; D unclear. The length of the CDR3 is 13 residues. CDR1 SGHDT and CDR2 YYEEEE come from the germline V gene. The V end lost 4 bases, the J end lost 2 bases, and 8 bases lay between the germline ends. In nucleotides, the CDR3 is TGTGCCAGCAGCACGGCCTCCACAGATACGCAGTATTTT. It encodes CASSTASTDTQYF.

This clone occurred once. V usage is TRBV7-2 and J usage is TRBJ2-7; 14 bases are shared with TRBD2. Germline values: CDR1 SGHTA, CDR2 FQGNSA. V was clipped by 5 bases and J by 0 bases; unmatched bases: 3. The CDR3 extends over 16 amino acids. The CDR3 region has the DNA TGTGCCAGCAGCCGACTAGCGGGGGGGAACTCCTACGAGCAGTACTTC. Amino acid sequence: CASSRLAGGNSYEQYF.

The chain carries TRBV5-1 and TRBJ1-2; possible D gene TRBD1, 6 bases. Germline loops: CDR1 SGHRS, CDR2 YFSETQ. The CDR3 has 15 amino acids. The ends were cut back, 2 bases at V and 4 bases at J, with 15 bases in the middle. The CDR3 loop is CASSLDRRIGYGYTF. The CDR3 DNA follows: TGCGCCAGCAGCTTAGACAGGAGGATTGGCTATGGCTACACCTTC.

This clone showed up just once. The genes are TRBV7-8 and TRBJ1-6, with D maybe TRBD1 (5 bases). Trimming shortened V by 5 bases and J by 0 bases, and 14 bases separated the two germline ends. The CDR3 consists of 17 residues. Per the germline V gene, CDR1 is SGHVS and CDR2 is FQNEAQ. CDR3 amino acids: CASSVVGAYSYNSPLHF. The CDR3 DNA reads TGTGCCAGCAGCGTAGTAGGGGCCTACTCCTATAATTCACCCCTCCACTTT.

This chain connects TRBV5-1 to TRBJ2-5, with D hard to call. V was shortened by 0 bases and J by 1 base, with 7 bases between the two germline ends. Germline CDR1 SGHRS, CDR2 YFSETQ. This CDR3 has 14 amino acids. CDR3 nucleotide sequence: TGCGCCAGCAGCTTGGGCCAGGCCCAAGAGACCCAGTACTTC. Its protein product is CASSLGQAQETQYF. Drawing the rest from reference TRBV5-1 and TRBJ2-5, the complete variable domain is KAGVTQTPRYLIKTRGQQVTLSCSPISGHRSVSWYQQTPGQGLQFLFEYFSETQRNKGNFPGRFSGRQFSNSRSEMNVSTLELGDSALYLCASSLGQAQETQYFGPGTRLLVL.

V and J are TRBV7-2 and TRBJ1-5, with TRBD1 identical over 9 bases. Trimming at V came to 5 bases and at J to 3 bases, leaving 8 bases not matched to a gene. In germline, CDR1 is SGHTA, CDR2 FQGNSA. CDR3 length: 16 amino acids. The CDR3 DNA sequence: TGTGCCAGCAGCCCACTGCGGACAGGGGTCAATCAGCCCCAGCATTTT. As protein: CASSPLRTGVNQPQHF.

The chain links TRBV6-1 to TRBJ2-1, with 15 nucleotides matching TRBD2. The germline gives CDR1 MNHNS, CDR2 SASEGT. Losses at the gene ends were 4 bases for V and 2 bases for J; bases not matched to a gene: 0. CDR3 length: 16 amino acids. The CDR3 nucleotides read TGTGCCAGCAGTGGGACTAGCGGGGGGGCCTACAATGAGCAGTTCTTC. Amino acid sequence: CASSGTSGGAYNEQFF.

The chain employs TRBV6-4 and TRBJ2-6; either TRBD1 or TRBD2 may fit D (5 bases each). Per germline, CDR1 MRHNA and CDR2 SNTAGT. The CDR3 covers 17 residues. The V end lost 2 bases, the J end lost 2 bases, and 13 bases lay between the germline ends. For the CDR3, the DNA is TGTGCCAGCAGTGACGGGGGTCAAAGGGCTGGGGCCAACGTCCTGACTTTC. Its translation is CASSDGGQRAGANVLTF.

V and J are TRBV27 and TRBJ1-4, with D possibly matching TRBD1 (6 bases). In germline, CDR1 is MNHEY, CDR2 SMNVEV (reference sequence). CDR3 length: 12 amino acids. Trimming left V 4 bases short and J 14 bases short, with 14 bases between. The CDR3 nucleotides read TGTGCCAGCAGTTCACGGAGGGGGAACCTGTTTTTT. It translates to CASSSRRGNLFF.

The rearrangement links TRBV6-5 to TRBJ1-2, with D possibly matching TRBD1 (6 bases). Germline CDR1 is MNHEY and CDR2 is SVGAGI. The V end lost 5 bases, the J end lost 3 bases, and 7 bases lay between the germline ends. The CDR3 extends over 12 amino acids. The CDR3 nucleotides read TGTGCCAGCAGTCGGACAGACTATGGCTACACCTTC. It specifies CASSRTDYGYTF.